These 20 T cell receptor beta chains were sequenced from one sample in a study of T cells in Graves' hyperthyroidism and ophthalmopathy. What was amplified from RNA transcripts were TCR beta CDR3 regions. The HTBI set primed first-round TCR CDR3 RT-PCR. TCRdb reprocessed the multiplex PCR reads via MiXCR and lists one record per CDR3 protein. The sample carries 800,000 or so distinct CDR3 sequences, 35% to 45% recorded once. Sequenced material: blood. All receptors derive from a man aged 18 to 35 with Graves' hyperthyroidism.

This clonotype was seen more than once but under ten times. The rearrangement joins TRBV9 to TRBJ1-2; D possibly corresponds to TRBD1 (5 bases). In germline, CDR1 is SGDLS, CDR2 YYNGEE. The CDR3 consists of 13 residues. Trimming removed 3 bases at V and 6 bases at J, with 12 bases between. The CDR3 here is CASSAGVWNGYTF. CDR3 nucleotides: TGTGCCAGCAGCGCGGGGGTCTGGAATGGCTACACCTTC.

V gene TRBV12-3 or TRBV12-4 combines with J gene TRBJ2-7, with D possibly being TRBD1 (5 bases). Deletions cut 4 bases from V and 3 bases from J, with 13 bases between. The CDR3 length is 14 residues. CDR3 nucleotide sequence: TGTGCCAGCAGTTCGACAGCGAGTCTCTACGAGCAGTACTTC. This translates into CASSSTASLYEQYF.

The rearrangement joins TRBV10-3 to TRBJ1-3; D is uncertain. The CDR3 has 14 amino acids. Germline lookup yields CDR1 ENHRY and CDR2 SYGVKD. Trimming took off 3 bases at V and 3 bases at J, with 9 bases between the two ends. This CDR3 is CAISEHSYGNTIYF. CDR3 DNA sequence: TGTGCCATCAGTGAACACAGCTATGGAAACACCATATATTTT.

This chain uses TRBV2 with TRBJ1-4, with unresolved D. V was cut by 5 bases and J by 7 bases, with 14 bases left in between. The CDR3 length is 14 residues. Germline V lookup: CDR1 SNHLY, CDR2 FYNNEI. CDR3 loop: CASSYGLNTEKLFF. The CDR3 DNA reads TGTGCCAGCAGTTACGGTTTGAACACTGAAAAACTGTTTTTT.

As concerns this clonotype: Given a much more abundant clone one base away, this may be a read error. J is TRBJ1-3 and V is TRBV9, with unresolved D. The ends were cut back, 4 bases at V and 3 bases at J, with 11 bases in the middle. The germline CDR1 and CDR2 sequences are SGDLS and YYNGEE. The CDR3 contains 14 residues. CDR3 sequence (DNA): TGTGCCAGCAGCTCCCGGGAGAGTGGAAACACCATATATTTT. Translating gives CASSSRESGNTIYF.

This clonotype came up a few times. V gene TRBV7-3 combines with J gene TRBJ2-7; D remains unclear. The CDR3 extends over 14 amino acids. Germline CDR1 reads SGHTA; CDR2 reads FQGTGA. V was clipped by 2 bases and J by 5 bases, with 13 bases between them. The chain's CDR3 is CASSLLGLSDEQYF. For the CDR3, the DNA is TGTGCCAGCAGCTTACTGGGCTTAAGCGACGAGCAGTACTTC.

V gene TRBV13 combines with J gene TRBJ1-4; D is undetermined. Germline CDR1 reads PRHDT; CDR2 reads FYEKMQ (reference sequence). V was clipped by 5 bases and J by 13 bases, with 14 bases between them. The CDR3 is made up of 12 amino acids. The chain's CDR3 is CASSRRTEGLFF. The CDR3 coding sequence is TGTGCCAGCAGCCGCCGGACGGAAGGACTGTTTTTT.

This clonotype showed up many times. This chain uses TRBV7-2 with TRBJ2-5; TRBD2 agrees at 10 bases. Germline trimming cut 5 bases from V and 10 bases from J; bases unmatched to any gene: 10. Germline V gene lookup returns CDR1 SGHTA and CDR2 FQGNSA. The length of the CDR3 is 14 residues. As DNA, the CDR3 is TGTGCCAGCAGCCCAGTGGTACTAGCGGGAATCCAGTACTTC. It encodes CASSPVVLAGIQYF.

This clonotype has a count of ten or more. The chain employs TRBV12-3 or TRBV12-4 and TRBJ1-1; the D is unclear. CDR3 length: 15 amino acids. V gave up 5 bases and J gave up 3 bases, with 16 bases separating them. CDR3 in DNA: TGTGCCAGCAGTACTCTCAGGTCCGGGGACACTGAAGCTTTCTTT. Translation: CASSTLRSGDTEAFF.

This clonotype has only a few counts. The chain combines TRBV19 with TRBJ2-2; D may correspond to TRBD1 or TRBD2 (5 bases each). Trimming pared 7 bases from V and 3 bases from J, leaving 12 bases between. The length of the CDR3 is 14 residues. Per the germline V gene, CDR1 is LNHDA and CDR2 is SQIVND (reference sequence). CDR3 coding DNA: TGTGCCAGTACCATAGGGACCGACACCGGGGAGCTGTTTTTT. Translating it yields CASTIGTDTGELFF.

The chain recombines TRBV11-2 with TRBJ2-2, with D possibly TRBD1 on 6 matching bases. The CDR3 extends over 14 amino acids. The V end lost 2 bases, the J end lost 6 bases, and 10 bases lay between the germline ends. Germline V gives CDR1 SGHAT, CDR2 FQNNGV. The CDR3 nucleotides are TGTGCCAGCAGCTTAACAGGGCGATCCGGGGAGCTGTTTTTT. Amino acid sequence: CASSLTGRSGELFF.

V usage is TRBV9 and J usage is TRBJ1-4, with D tentatively TRBD1 (5 bases). The CDR3 runs to 16 residues. V was trimmed by 0 bases and J by 8 bases, leaving 17 bases between them. Germline CDR1 reads SGDLS; CDR2 reads YYNGEE. CDR3 in amino acids: CASSVDPQVGREKLFF. CDR3 DNA: TGTGCCAGCAGCGTAGACCCACAGGTCGGAAGGGAAAAACTGTTTTTT.

For the CDR3, the DNA is TGTGCCAGCAGACAAGGACAGGGGAGGAGAGGTGGCTACACCTTC. Translating it yields CASRQGQGRRGGYTF. V gene TRBV7-2 combines with J gene TRBJ1-2; 9 bases map to TRBD1. This CDR3 has 15 amino acids. Per the germline V gene, CDR1 is SGHTA and CDR2 is FQGNSA. J lost 7 bases, V lost 6 bases, and 12 bases had no gene match.

This clonotype has a count of ten or more. The V call is TRBV7-9, the J call TRBJ1-4, with D possibly TRBD1 on 5 matching bases. The germline CDR1 and CDR2 sequences are SEHNR and FQNEAQ (reference sequence). The CDR3 runs 14 residues. Trimming pared 3 bases from V and 7 bases from J, leaving 12 bases between. The CDR3 nucleotides are TGTGCCAGCAGCTTCCGGGACCTCCCTGAAAAACTGTTTTTT. Amino acid sequence: CASSFRDLPEKLFF.

The gene calls are TRBV9 and TRBJ1-2; D not certain. Trimming left V 0 bases short and J 4 bases short, with 7 bases between. The CDR3 loop spans 13 amino acids. Germline loops: CDR1 SGDLS, CDR2 YYNGEE. The CDR3 sequence is CASSVEYSYGYTF. The CDR3, as DNA: TGTGCCAGCAGCGTAGAGTATTCCTATGGCTACACCTTC.

This clonotype was counted a few times. The gene calls are TRBV5-1 and TRBJ2-5; D is ambiguous. The CDR3 runs to 15 residues. In germline, CDR1 is SGHRS, CDR2 YFSETQ. V lost 2 bases and J lost 2, with 13 bases in between. In DNA form, the CDR3 reads TGCGCCAGCAGCTTAGTAACACCGAAACAAGAGACCCAGTACTTC. It is translated as CASSLVTPKQETQYF.

The chain couples TRBV2 to TRBJ1-5; D is perhaps TRBD2 (6 bases). The DNA end lines up better with TRBJ2-3; the J call may be wrong. The germline gives CDR1 SNHLY, CDR2 FYNNEI. The length of the CDR3 is 15 residues. The CDR3 region has the DNA TGTGCCAGCAGTGAATGGGGGACTGGCACAGATACGCAGTATTTT. Its translation: CASSEWGTGTDTQYF.

This clonotype was recorded a few times. This chain joins TRBV7-4 and TRBJ2-7; unclear D gene. The germline V gene has CDR1 SGHVT and CDR2 SQSDAQ. Deletions cut 3 bases from V and 6 bases from J, with 9 bases between. This CDR3 spans 12 amino acids. CDR3 nucleotide sequence: TGTGCCAGCAGCTTGGCCCTCATCGAGCAGTACTTC. It yields the protein CASSLALIEQYF.

This clonotype came up many times. The rearrangement links TRBV19 to TRBJ2-3; D is unresolved. The CDR3 spans 13 residues. V dropped 4 bases and J dropped 2 bases, with 7 bases sitting between them. Germline CDR1 and CDR2: LNHDA and SQIVND (reference sequence). The CDR3 loop is CASSKSFTDTQYF. The CDR3 DNA reads as TGTGCCAGTAGTAAATCCTTCACAGATACGCAGTATTTT.

The chain carries TRBV12-5 and TRBJ1-1; 7 bases map to TRBD1. Germline CDR1 and CDR2: LGHNT and FRNRAP. The CDR3 has 15 amino acids. Germline trimming cut 7 bases from V and 1 base from J; bases unmatched to any gene: 9. The CDR3 region is CASAAHPGGNTEAFF. CDR3 nucleotide sequence: TGTGCTAGTGCCGCTCACCCAGGGGGGAACACTGAAGCTTTCTTT.